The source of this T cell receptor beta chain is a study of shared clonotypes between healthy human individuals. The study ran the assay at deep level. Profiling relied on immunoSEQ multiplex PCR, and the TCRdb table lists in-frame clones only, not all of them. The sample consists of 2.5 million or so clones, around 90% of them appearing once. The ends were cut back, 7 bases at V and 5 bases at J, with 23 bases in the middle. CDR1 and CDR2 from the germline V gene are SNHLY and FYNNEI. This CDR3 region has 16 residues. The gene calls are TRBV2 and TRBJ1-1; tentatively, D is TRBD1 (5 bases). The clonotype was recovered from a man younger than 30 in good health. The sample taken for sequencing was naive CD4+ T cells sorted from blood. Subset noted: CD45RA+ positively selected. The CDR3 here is CASKGGVSIVATEAFF. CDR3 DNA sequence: TGTGCCAGCAAAGGAGGGGTTTCCATCGTTGCAACTGAAGCTTTCTTT.